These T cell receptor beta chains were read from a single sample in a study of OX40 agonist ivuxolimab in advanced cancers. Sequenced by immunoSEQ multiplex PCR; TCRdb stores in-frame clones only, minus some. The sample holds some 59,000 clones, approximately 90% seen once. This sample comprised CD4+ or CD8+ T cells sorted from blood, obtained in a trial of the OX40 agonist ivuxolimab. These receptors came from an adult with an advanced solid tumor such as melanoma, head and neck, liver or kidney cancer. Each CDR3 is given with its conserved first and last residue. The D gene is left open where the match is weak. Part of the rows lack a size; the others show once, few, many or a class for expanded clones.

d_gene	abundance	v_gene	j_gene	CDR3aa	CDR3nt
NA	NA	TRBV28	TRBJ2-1	CASSLLQNEQFF	TGTGCCAGCAGTTTATTGCAAAATGAGCAGTTCTTC
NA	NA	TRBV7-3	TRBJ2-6	CASSPSGSGANVLTF	TGTGCCAGCAGCCCCTCTGGGTCTGGGGCCAACGTCCTGACTTTC
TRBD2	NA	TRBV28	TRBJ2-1	CASSSSGRPFRPFF	TGTGCCAGCAGTTCTAGCGGGAGGCCCTTTCGGCCGTTCTTC
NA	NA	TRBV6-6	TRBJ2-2	CASYRERNTGELFF	TGTGCCAGCTACCGGGAGAGGAACACCGGGGAGCTGTTTTTT
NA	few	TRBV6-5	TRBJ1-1	CASSPRGRVTEAFF	TGTGCCAGCAGCCCTCGGGGTCGGGTCACTGAAGCTTTCTTT
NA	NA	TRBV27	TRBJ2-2	CADVRDETSGELFF	TGTGCGGACGTCAGGGACGAGACGAGCGGGGAGCTGTTTTTT
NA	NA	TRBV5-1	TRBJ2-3	CASSLTGYSTDTQYF	TGCGCCAGCAGCTTGACAGGGTATAGCACAGATACGCAGTATTTT
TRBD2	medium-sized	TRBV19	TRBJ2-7	CASSILGGGAYEQYF	TGTGCCAGTAGTATATTGGGCGGGGGAGCGTACGAGCAGTACTTC
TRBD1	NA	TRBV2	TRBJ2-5	CATQGQETQYF	TGTGCCACACAGGGGCAAGAGACCCAGTACTTC
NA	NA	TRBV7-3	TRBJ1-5	CASSLGWGLSNQPQHF	TGTGCCAGCAGCTTAGGCTGGGGCTTGAGCAATCAGCCCCAGCATTTT
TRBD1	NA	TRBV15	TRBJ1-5	CATSRVQGHRGTGNQPQHF	TGTGCCACCAGCAGAGTTCAGGGCCACAGGGGCACCGGCAATCAGCCCCAGCATTTT
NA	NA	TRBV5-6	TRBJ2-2	CASSFQGSKNTGELFF	TGTGCCAGCAGCTTTCAGGGGAGCAAGAACACCGGGGAGCTGTTTTTT
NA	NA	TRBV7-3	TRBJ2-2	CASSLSAATGELFF	TGTGCCAGCAGCTTATCCGCGGCGACCGGGGAGCTGTTTTTT
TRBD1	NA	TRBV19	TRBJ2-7	CASSDGTGGNEQYF	TGTGCCAGTAGTGATGGGACAGGGGGCAACGAGCAGTACTTC
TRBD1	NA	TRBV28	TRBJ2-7	CASSSSGQGAGKQYF	TGTGCCAGCAGTTCATCGGGACAGGGGGCGGGAAAGCAGTACTTC
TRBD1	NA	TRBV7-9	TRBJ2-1	CASSSGTGLYNEQFF	TGTGCCAGCAGTTCCGGGACAGGTCTCTACAATGAGCAGTTCTTC
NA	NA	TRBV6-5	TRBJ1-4	CASSYFRGEKLFF	TGTGCCAGCAGTTACTTCAGGGGAGAAAAACTGTTTTTT
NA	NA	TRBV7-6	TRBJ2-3	CASSAPVGPDTQYF	TGTGCCAGCAGCGCCCCGGTGGGGCCAGATACGCAGTATTTT
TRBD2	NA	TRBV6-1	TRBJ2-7	CASSVGLAGVPYEQYF	TGTGCCAGCAGTGTAGGATTAGCGGGAGTTCCCTACGAGCAGTACTTC
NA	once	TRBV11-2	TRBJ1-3	CASSLPPGRHSGNTIYF	TGTGCCAGCAGCTTACCCCCGGGACGGCACTCTGGAAACACCATATATTTT
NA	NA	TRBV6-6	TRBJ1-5	CATERDGRNQPQHF	TGTGCCACCGAGCGGGACGGACGCAATCAGCCCCAGCATTTT
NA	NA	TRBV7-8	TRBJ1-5	CASSLAWYSNQPQHF	TGTGCCAGCAGCTTAGCCTGGTATAGCAATCAGCCCCAGCATTTT
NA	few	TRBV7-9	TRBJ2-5	CASSLALGRETQYF	TGTGCCAGCAGCTTAGCCCTAGGAAGGGAGACCCAGTACTTC
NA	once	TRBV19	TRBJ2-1	CASRKQGSSYNEQFF	TGTGCCAGTAGGAAACAGGGTAGTTCCTACAATGAGCAGTTCTTC
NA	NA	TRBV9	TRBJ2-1	CASRGNGGYNEQFF	TGTGCCAGCAGGGGTAACGGAGGTTACAATGAGCAGTTCTTC
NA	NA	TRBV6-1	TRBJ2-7	CASSETYEQYF	TGTGCCAGCAGTGAAACCTACGAGCAGTACTTC
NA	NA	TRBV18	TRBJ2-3	CASSPMERTDTQYF	TGTGCCAGCTCACCAATGGAGCGCACAGATACGCAGTATTTT
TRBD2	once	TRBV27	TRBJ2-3	CASSLQPAGGPADTQYF	TGTGCCAGCAGTTTACAGCCAGCGGGAGGGCCTGCAGATACGCAGTATTTT
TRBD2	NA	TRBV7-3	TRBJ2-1	CASSSGTSVSYNEQFF	TGTGCCAGCAGCTCCGGGACTAGCGTCTCCTACAATGAGCAGTTCTTC
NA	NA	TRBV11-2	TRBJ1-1	CASSFGQKAFF	TGTGCCAGCAGCTTTGGGCAGAAAGCTTTCTTT
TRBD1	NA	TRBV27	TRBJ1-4	CASRSYYRGGEKLFF	TGTGCCAGCAGATCGTATTACAGGGGGGGAGAAAAACTGTTTTTT
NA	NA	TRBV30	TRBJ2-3	CAWSQERSGDTQYF	TGTGCCTGGAGCCAAGAGCGGTCCGGAGATACGCAGTATTTT
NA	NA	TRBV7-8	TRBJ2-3	CASSSEGGPTDTQYF	TGTGCCAGCAGCTCGGAGGGGGGGCCCACAGATACGCAGTATTTT
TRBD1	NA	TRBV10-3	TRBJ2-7	CAISRDRVNEQYF	TGTGCCATCAGTCGGGACAGGGTCAACGAGCAGTACTTC
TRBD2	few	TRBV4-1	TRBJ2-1	CASSLRGGLENEQFF	TGCGCCAGCAGCCTACGGGGGGGACTTGAGAATGAGCAGTTCTTC
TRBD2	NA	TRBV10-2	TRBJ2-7	CASSLAGGVNEQYF	TGCGCCAGCTCACTAGCGGGAGGCGTCAACGAGCAGTACTTC
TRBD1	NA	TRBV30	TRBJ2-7	CAGGRTGYFEQYF	TGTGCCGGGGGAAGGACAGGGTATTTCGAGCAGTACTTC